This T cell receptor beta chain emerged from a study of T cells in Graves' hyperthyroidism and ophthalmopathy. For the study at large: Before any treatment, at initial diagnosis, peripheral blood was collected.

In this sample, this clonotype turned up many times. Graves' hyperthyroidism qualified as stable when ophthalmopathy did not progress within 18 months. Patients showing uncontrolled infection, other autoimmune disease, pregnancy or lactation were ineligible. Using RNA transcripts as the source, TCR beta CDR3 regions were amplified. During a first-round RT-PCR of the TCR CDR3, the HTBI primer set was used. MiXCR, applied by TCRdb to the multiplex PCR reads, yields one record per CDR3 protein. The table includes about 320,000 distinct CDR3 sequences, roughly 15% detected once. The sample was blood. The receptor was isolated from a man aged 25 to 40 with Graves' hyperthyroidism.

The DNA for the CDR3 is TGTGCCAGCAGGGAACAGGACCTAAACACCGGGGAGCTGTTTTTT. Translation gives CASREQDLNTGELFF. This chain connects TRBV2 to TRBJ2-2; weak D call: TRBD1 (5 bases). This CDR3 is built from 15 residues. Germline CDR1 SNHLY, CDR2 FYNNEI. Trimming removed 6 bases from V and 2 bases from J, with 13 bases in between.